The 5 T cell receptor beta chains below were found in one sample sequenced in a study of identical twins. MiXCR, run by TCRdb on the 5' RACE reads, gives a single entry per CDR3 protein. This table holds 1.5 million to 2 million distinct CDR3 sequences, roughly 35% found once. Sequencing used cord blood. These receptors were collected from a newborn girl in good health.

This clonotype was seen only a few times. The chain combines TRBV2 with TRBJ2-7; 12 nucleotides line up with TRBD2. Germline-derived CDR1 and CDR2 are SNHLY and FYNNEI. V lost 6 bases and J lost 2; bases outside the gene matches: 8. CDR3 length: 16 amino acids. This CDR3 reads CASRTRLAGAPYEQYF. The CDR3 coding sequence is TGTGCCAGCAGGACCAGACTAGCGGGAGCCCCCTACGAGCAGTACTTC.

This clonotype was picked up a small number of times. The chain has TRBV10-3 and TRBJ2-3; D not resolved. The V gene lost 0 bases and the J gene lost 0 bases, with 10 bases spanning the gap. The V gene's germline CDR1 is ENHRY and CDR2 SYGVKD. The CDR3 runs to 16 residues. The CDR3 region has the DNA TGTGCCATCAGTGAGTCGGGTAAAGACAGCACAGATACGCAGTATTTT. Translated: CAISESGKDSTDTQYF.

This clonotype has a handful of counts. The gene calls are TRBV27 and TRBJ1-2, with no clear D. Looked up from germline, CDR1 is MNHEY and CDR2 is SMNVEV (reference sequence). With 0 bases removed from V and 2 bases from J, the gap between germline ends came to 7 bases. The CDR3 has 14 residues. CDR3 sequence (DNA): TGTGCCAGCAGTTTATCGGTGGGCAACTATGGCTACACCTTC. Encoded protein: CASSLSVGNYGYTF.

In this sample, this clonotype turned up a few times. The gene calls are TRBV20-1 and TRBJ2-7; no clear D gene. Trimming cost V 1 base and J 2 bases, with 12 bases left between them. Per the germline V gene, CDR1 is DFQATT and CDR2 is SNEGSKA (reference sequence). This CDR3 region has 14 residues. In DNA form, the CDR3 reads TGCAGTGCTAGAGTACGAGGCTCAACCTACGAGCAGTACTTC. Translating it yields CSARVRGSTYEQYF.

This clonotype was detected many times. The CDR3 sequence is CASSVKGHVYEQYF. CDR3 DNA: TGTGCCAGCAGTGTGAAGGGACACGTCTACGAGCAGTACTTC. The chain carries TRBV25-1 and TRBJ2-7; a possible D gene is TRBD1 (6 bases). The CDR3 is made up of 14 amino acids. From germline, CDR1 is MGHDK and CDR2 SYGVNS. V lost 4 bases to trimming and J lost 3 bases, with 13 bases between them.